A single TCR beta chain is shown here with its context. Clones were read by immunoSEQ multiplex PCR, and TCRdb kept only the in-frame ones, dropping some. This sample has tens of thousands of clones, with under 90% found just once. The source of the sample is a study of OX40 agonist ivuxolimab in advanced cancers. For the study at large: The patients received agonistic anti-OX40 (CD134) antibody ivuxolimab.

The ends were cut back, 4 bases at V and 2 bases at J, with 12 bases in the middle. The CDR3 contains 13 residues. CDR1 and CDR2 from the germline V gene are GTSNPN and SVGIG (reference sequence). This material consisted of CD4+ or CD8+ T cells sorted from blood, taken in a trial of the OX40 agonist ivuxolimab. This TCR was sampled from an adult with an advanced solid tumor such as melanoma, head and neck, liver or kidney cancer. This rearrangement joins TRBV30 to TRBJ2-7, with D possibly being TRBD2 (6 bases). This chain's CDR3 is CAWNSGTTYEQYF. The CDR3 region has the DNA TGTGCCTGGAATAGCGGAACAACCTACGAGCAGTACTTC.